These 20 T cell receptor beta chains were sequenced from one sample in a study of blood T cell repertoires in COVID-19. Sequencing was performed with immunoSEQ multiplex PCR; in TCRdb, only in-frame clones are kept and a portion is missing. The table lists under 200,000 clones, under 85% of them singletons, with approximately 6.2% in the top ten. The sequenced material came from peripheral blood. Receptors were obtained from a woman aged 35 to 49 with acute or convalescent COVID-19.

Only one count was recorded for this clone. The chain uses TRBV28 and TRBJ2-1; TRBD1 aligns across 9 bases. Looked up from germline, CDR1 is MDHEN and CDR2 is SYDVKM. This CDR3 spans 12 amino acids. V gave up 5 bases and J gave up 14 bases; unmatched junction bases: 7. The CDR3 bases are TGTGCCAGCAGTCAGAGGGACAGGGAAAAGTTCTTC. It translates to CASSQRDREKFF.

The V call is TRBV28, the J call TRBJ2-7, with D maybe TRBD2 (6 bases). Trimming cost V 7 bases and J 5 bases, with 15 bases left between them. The germline V gene has CDR1 MDHEN and CDR2 SYDVKM. The CDR3 loop spans 13 amino acids. This CDR3 is CASTNWAGNEQYF. The CDR3 coding sequence is TGTGCCAGCACGAACTGGGCGGGAAACGAGCAGTACTTC.

The chain uses TRBV27 and TRBJ2-3, with D perhaps TRBD2 (6 bases). The V gene's germline CDR1 is MNHEY and CDR2 SMNVEV (reference sequence). Trimming stripped 5 bases from V and 1 base from J, with 19 bases between. The CDR3 sequence is 17 residues long. CDR3 in amino acids: CASSLLFRSGGTDTQYF. The CDR3 DNA reads TGTGCCAGCAGTCTCCTCTTCCGATCGGGGGGCACAGATACGCAGTATTTT.

The rearrangement uses TRBV11-2 and TRBJ1-6; 9 nucleotides match TRBD1. Unmatched junction bases numbered 6, after V lost 4 bases and J lost 8 bases. This CDR3 spans 15 amino acids. Looked up from germline, CDR1 is SGHAT and CDR2 is FQNNGV. The CDR3 DNA reads TGTGCCAGCAGCTACAACAGGGGGCGGGATTCACCCCTCCACTTT. Amino acids: CASSYNRGRDSPLHF.

CDR3 amino acids: CASSLATAGGLGYTF. For the CDR3, the DNA is TGTGCCAGCAGCTTAGCGACGGCAGGGGGCTTAGGCTACACCTTC. The rearrangement joins TRBV7-8 to TRBJ1-2; 8 bases are a match to TRBD1. Germline V gene lookup returns CDR1 SGHVS and CDR2 FQNEAQ. This CDR3 has 15 residues. J was trimmed by 8 bases and V by 0 bases; bases with no gene match: 8. The whole variable domain, filled in from reference TRBV7-8 and TRBJ1-2, reads GAGVSQSPRYKVAKRGQDVALRCDPISGHVSLFWYQQALGQGPEFLTYFQNEAQLDKSGLPSDRFFAERPEGSVSTLKIQRTQQEDSAVYLCASSLATAGGLGYTFGSGTRLTVV.

This sequence joins TRBV28 and TRBJ1-4; 8 bases align to TRBD1. Germline assignment: CDR1 MDHEN and CDR2 SYDVKM. The CDR3 covers 14 residues. Trimming removed 5 bases from V and 8 bases from J; junction bases left unmatched: 7. The CDR3 protein is CASSPGGAGEKLFF. The CDR3, as DNA: TGTGCCAGCAGTCCAGGGGGCGCGGGGGAAAAACTGTTTTTT.

This chain's CDR3 is CASSYRSGNTIYF. CDR3 coding DNA: TGTGCCAGCAGTTATCGCTCTGGAAACACCATATATTTT. This rearrangement joins TRBV6-5 to TRBJ1-3; D gene unclear. The germline gives CDR1 MNHEY, CDR2 SVGAGI. V dropped 3 bases and J dropped 0 bases, with 3 bases sitting between them. The CDR3 consists of 13 residues.

The V call is TRBV29-1, the J call TRBJ2-5; D is unclear. The V end lost 4 bases, the J end lost 0 bases, and 6 bases lay between the germline ends. This CDR3 has 12 residues. The germline gives CDR1 SQVTM, CDR2 ANQGSEA. In DNA, the CDR3 is TGCAGCGTTGGGGCCCACCAAGAGACCCAGTACTTC. This gives the protein CSVGAHQETQYF.

The chain couples TRBV27 to TRBJ1-2; 7 nucleotides agree with TRBD1. This CDR3 has 12 residues. The germline gives CDR1 MNHEY, CDR2 SMNVEV (reference sequence). Germline trimming cut 11 bases from V and 8 bases from J; bases unmatched to any gene: 11. The CDR3 DNA is TGTGCCGGGCCCGGACAGGAAGGGGGCTACACCTTC. Its protein product is CAGPGQEGGYTF.

The chain links TRBV14 to TRBJ2-1; 9 positions match TRBD2. Germline-derived CDR1 and CDR2 are SGHDN and FVKESK. The ends lost 1 base at V and 4 bases at J; junction bases unmatched: 8. The CDR3 spans 17 residues. CDR3 sequence reads: CASSQVSLAGRYNEQFF. The CDR3 DNA reads as TGTGCCAGCAGCCAAGTCTCCCTAGCGGGAAGGTACAATGAGCAGTTCTTC.

Only a few counts were recorded for this clone. V is TRBV19 and J is TRBJ2-7; D ambiguous. The CDR3 extends over 13 amino acids. V lost 3 bases, J lost 2 bases, and 8 bases lay in between. CDR1 and CDR2 from the germline V gene are LNHDA and SQIVND (reference sequence). CDR3 nucleotides: TGTGCCAGTAGTATCACGCAGGCCTACGAGCAGTACTTC. This gives the protein CASSITQAYEQYF. The complete variable domain, with remaining parts taken from reference TRBV19 and TRBJ2-7, reads DGGITQSPKYLFRKEGQNVTLSCEQNLNHDAMYWYRQDPGQGLRLIYYSQIVNDFQKGDIAEGYSVSREKKESFPLTVTSAQKNPTAFYLCASSITQAYEQYFGPGTRLTVT.

The genes are TRBV27 and TRBJ1-5; 8 bases map to TRBD1. Trimming cost V 5 bases and J 1 base; bases outside gene matches: 10. This CDR3 region has 17 residues. From germline, CDR1 is MNHEY and CDR2 SMNVEV (reference sequence). This CDR3 reads CASSRSWGQASNQPQHF. CDR3 nucleotide sequence: TGTGCCAGCAGTCGGTCATGGGGACAGGCCAGCAATCAGCCCCAGCATTTT.

The rearrangement joins TRBV30 to TRBJ2-3; D unclear. The V end was cut by 2 bases, the J end by 3 bases, with 6 bases between. This CDR3 is built from 12 residues. Per germline, CDR1 GTSNPN and CDR2 SVGIG (reference sequence). CDR3 protein: CAWSPKTDTQYF. The CDR3 DNA reads TGTGCCTGGAGTCCTAAGACAGATACGCAGTATTTT.

This clone was counted a few times. The chain links TRBV29-1 to TRBJ2-7, with 7 bases aligning to TRBD1. Germline CDR1 reads SQVTM; CDR2 reads ANQGSEA. V shed 2 bases and J 0 bases; nucleotides not matched to a gene: 4. The CDR3 totals 14 residues. CDR3 in amino acids: CSVELGDSSYEQYF. The CDR3 region has the DNA TGCAGCGTTGAATTAGGGGACAGCTCCTACGAGCAGTACTTC.

V is TRBV7-9 and J is TRBJ2-4; D gene uncertain. The CDR3 has 16 residues. V lost 4 bases, J lost 4 bases, and 17 bases lay in between. Germline assignment: CDR1 SEHNR and CDR2 FQNEAQ (reference sequence). This chain's CDR3 is CASSSIQARAKNIQYF. The CDR3 DNA sequence: TGTGCCAGCAGCTCGATTCAGGCGCGCGCTAAAAACATTCAGTACTTC.

V gene TRBV9 combines with J gene TRBJ1-3, with D tentatively TRBD1 (6 bases). The CDR3 totals 14 residues. Germline V gives CDR1 SGDLS, CDR2 YYNGEE. V was trimmed by 7 bases and J by 2 bases, leaving 13 bases between them. The CDR3 bases are TGTGCCAGCGCCGTTGGGGGCCCTGGAAACACCATATATTTT. Translating gives CASAVGGPGNTIYF.

This chain joins TRBV5-1 and TRBJ2-1; 8 bases are a match to TRBD1. The junction had 10 bases not matched to a gene; V was cut back by 4 bases and J by 4 bases. The CDR3 consists of 16 residues. From germline, CDR1 is SGHRS and CDR2 YFSETQ. DNA of the CDR3: TGCGCCAGCAGCCCCGATCCGGGACAGGAATACAATGAGCAGTTCTTC. It codes for CASSPDPGQEYNEQFF.

The genes are TRBV11-2 and TRBJ2-1; 7 positions match TRBD2. Germline V gene lookup returns CDR1 SGHAT and CDR2 FQNNGV. The CDR3 has 15 amino acids. The J segment lost 2 bases and the V segment lost 5 bases, leaving 6 bases of the junction unmatched. CDR3 region: CASSVRDYPYNEQFF. In DNA form, the CDR3 reads TGTGCCAGCAGCGTACGGGACTACCCCTACAATGAGCAGTTCTTC.

This chain connects TRBV6-4 to TRBJ2-3; 7 bases match TRBD1. This CDR3 is built from 15 residues. After removal of 6 bases from V and 4 bases from J, the junction contained 10 bases not matched to a gene. Germline V CDR1 and CDR2: MRHNA, SNTAGT. The CDR3: CASRKQGLRADTQYF. Written as DNA, the CDR3 is TGTGCCAGCAGGAAACAGGGGTTAAGGGCAGATACGCAGTATTTT.

This sequence joins TRBV24-1 and TRBJ2-5, with TRBD1 as a possible D gene (5 bases). Trimming stripped 4 bases from V and 2 bases from J, with 13 bases between. The CDR3 runs to 15 residues. The germline V gene encodes CDR1 KGHDR and CDR2 SFDVKD. The CDR3 reads CATSDATGPQETQYF. For the CDR3, the DNA is TGTGCCACCAGTGACGCTACAGGCCCTCAAGAGACCCAGTACTTC.